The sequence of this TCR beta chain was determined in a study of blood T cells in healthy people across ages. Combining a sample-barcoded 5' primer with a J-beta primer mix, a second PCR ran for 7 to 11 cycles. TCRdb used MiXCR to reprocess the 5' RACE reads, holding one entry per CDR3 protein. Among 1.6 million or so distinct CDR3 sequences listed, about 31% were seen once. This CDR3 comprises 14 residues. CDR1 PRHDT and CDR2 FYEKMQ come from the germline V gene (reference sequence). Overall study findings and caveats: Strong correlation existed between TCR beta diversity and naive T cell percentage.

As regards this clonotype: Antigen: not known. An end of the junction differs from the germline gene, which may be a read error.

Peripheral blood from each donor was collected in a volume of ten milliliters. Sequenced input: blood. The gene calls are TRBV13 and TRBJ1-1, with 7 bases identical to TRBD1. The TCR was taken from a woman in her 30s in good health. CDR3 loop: CASSSGTVNTESFF. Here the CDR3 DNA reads TGTGCCAGCAGCTCTGGGACAGTGAACACTGAATCTTTCTTT.